Following are 3 T cell receptor beta chains from one sample sequenced in a study of T cell clones after liver transplantation. Assay used: immunoSEQ multiplex PCR; TCRdb lists only in-frame clones, some missing. The table lists some 75,000 clones, 75% to 85% of them singletons. The sequences come from CD4+ T cells from blood, collected before liver transplant. The origin of the receptors is a human donor who received a liver transplant.

The chain has TRBV2 and TRBJ1-1; D gene unclear. The V end was cut by 6 bases, the J end by 6 bases, with 14 bases between. This CDR3 has 13 residues. CDR1 and CDR2 from the germline V gene are SNHLY and FYNNEI. The CDR3 DNA reads as TGTGCCAGCAGAAAGGAAGACGGGGCTGAAGCTTTCTTT. It is translated as CASRKEDGAEAFF.

Regarding this clone: Other nucleotide sequences from this sample produce the same CDR3. The chain links TRBV5-1 to TRBJ2-5; no reliable D call. Looked up from germline, CDR1 is SGHRS and CDR2 is YFSETQ. The V and J ends lost 2 bases and 3 bases respectively, with 2 bases between them. The CDR3 covers 11 residues. CDR3 nucleotides: TGCGCCAGCAGCTTAGAAGAGACCCAGTACTTC. Translated: CASSLEETQYF.

The CDR3 reads CASSLDGNTDTQYF. CDR3 DNA sequence: TGTGCCAGCAGCTTAGATGGCAACACAGATACGCAGTATTTT. The chain has TRBV11-3 and TRBJ2-3; D is unresolved. The CDR3 has 14 residues. The V end was cut by 0 bases, the J end by 2 bases, with 6 bases between. Germline CDR1 and CDR2: SGHNT and YENEEA.